This passage covers 30 T cell receptor beta chains from one sample sequenced in a study of T cells in Graves' hyperthyroidism and ophthalmopathy. Amplification targeted TCR beta CDR3 regions from RNA transcripts. The HTBI primer set served for first-round RT-PCR of the TCR CDR3. TCRdb reanalysed the multiplex PCR reads using MiXCR and keeps one entry per CDR3 protein. The repertoire holds approximately 610,000 distinct CDR3 sequences, with 16% as singletons. The sequenced material came from blood. These receptors all come from a woman between 18 and 29 years old with Graves' hyperthyroidism.

V is TRBV3-1 and J is TRBJ2-2; D may be TRBD1 (6 bases). The CDR3 sequence is 16 residues long. V lost 4 bases and J 7 bases, leaving 19 bases between the germline ends. Germline V gene lookup returns CDR1 LGHDT and CDR2 YNNKEL (reference sequence). The CDR3 nucleotides read TGTGCCAGCAGCCGAGGGAGCGCTAGAGGGGGCGGGGAGCTGTTTTTT. Translating it yields CASSRGSARGGGELFF. Supplemented by reference TRBV3-1 and TRBJ2-2, the full variable domain reads DTAVSQTPKYLVTQMGNDKSIKCEQNLGHDTMYWYKQDSKKFLKIMFSYNNKELIINETVPNRFSPKSPDKAHLNLHINSLELGDSAVYFCASSRGSARGGGELFFGEGSRLTVL.

The V and J genes are TRBV12-3 or TRBV12-4 and TRBJ2-2, with 8 bases fitting TRBD2. With 6 bases clipped from V and 4 bases from J, the junction kept 10 bases outside the gene matches. The CDR3 runs to 16 residues. CDR3: CASSPPGGVGTGELFF. CDR3 nucleotide sequence: TGTGCCAGCAGCCCCCCGGGGGGGGTGGGCACCGGGGAGCTGTTTTTT.

This clonotype was seen many times. CDR3 DNA sequence: TGCGCCAGCAGCAAGCAGGGAGATGGCTACACCTTC. The encoded protein is CASSKQGDGYTF. The gene calls are TRBV5-1 and TRBJ1-2, with a tentative D call TRBD1 (5 bases). CDR1 is SGHRS and CDR2 is YFSETQ in the germline V gene. V was shortened by 4 bases and J by 6 bases, with 10 bases between the two germline ends. The CDR3 is made up of 12 amino acids.

This clonotype was counted ten times or more. Germline is not matched at one junction end, which may reflect a read error. This chain joins TRBV7-8 and TRBJ2-7; a possible D gene is TRBD2 (5 bases). Germline V lookup: CDR1 SGHVS, CDR2 FQNEAQ. The CDR3 sequence is 13 residues long. The CDR3 DNA reads TGTGCCAACAGCCCGCGAGGGAGTGACGAGCAGTACTTC. The encoded protein is CANSPRGSDEQYF.

V gene TRBV3-1 combines with J gene TRBJ2-3; 7 bases match TRBD2. The length of the CDR3 is 15 residues. The J segment lost 5 bases and the V segment lost 1 base, leaving 6 bases of the junction unmatched. CDR1 and CDR2 (germline): LGHDT, YNNKEL (reference sequence). The DNA for the CDR3 is TGTGCCAGCAGCCAAGTCGCGGGAGTGGTAGATACGCAGTATTTT. It translates to CASSQVAGVVDTQYF.

This clonotype was detected ten times or more. This rearrangement joins TRBV12-3 or TRBV12-4 to TRBJ2-5; tentative D call: TRBD1 (5 bases). The CDR3 covers 14 residues. The V and J ends lost 3 bases and 5 bases respectively, with 13 bases between them. CDR3 region: CASSFGQGMETQYF. For the CDR3, the DNA is TGTGCCAGCAGTTTCGGGCAGGGTATGGAGACCCAGTACTTC.

This clonotype was recorded a few times. V usage is TRBV6-2 or TRBV6-3 and J usage is TRBJ1-2, with 8 bases identical to TRBD1. Germline-derived CDR1 and CDR2 are MNHEY and SVGEGT. This CDR3 has 14 residues. With 5 bases clipped from V and 0 bases from J, the junction kept 2 bases outside the gene matches. CDR3 DNA sequence: TGTGCCAGCAGTCCGGGACAGGCTAACTATGGCTACACCTTC. Translation: CASSPGQANYGYTF.

This clonotype occurred many times. The chain links TRBV12-3 or TRBV12-4 to TRBJ1-2; 10 bases match TRBD1. The CDR3 has 15 amino acids. V was pared by 5 bases and J by 4 bases, with 7 bases of the junction left unmatched. Here the CDR3 reads CASSPAGQGSYGYTF. The CDR3 DNA follows: TGTGCCAGCAGTCCGGCGGGACAGGGGAGCTATGGCTACACCTTC.

This clonotype was seen ten or more times. J is TRBJ1-5 and V is TRBV2, with a weak D call TRBD1 (5 bases). V shed 6 bases and J shed 0 bases, with 15 bases lying between them. This CDR3 comprises 16 residues. Germline values: CDR1 SNHLY, CDR2 FYNNEI. This CDR3 reads CASRGDDSHSNQPQHF. The DNA for the CDR3 is TGTGCCAGCAGGGGGGATGACAGTCATAGCAATCAGCCCCAGCATTTT.

The chain carries TRBV14 and TRBJ2-3; unclear D gene. V dropped 1 base and J dropped 2 bases, with 10 bases sitting between them. Germline CDR1 is SGHDN and CDR2 is FVKESK. The CDR3 extends over 15 amino acids. CDR3 in amino acids: CASSQVRQLTDTQYF. DNA of the CDR3: TGTGCCAGCAGCCAAGTACGACAACTCACAGATACGCAGTATTTT.

Many counts were recorded for this clonotype. This chain connects TRBV7-2 to TRBJ1-6; D is perhaps TRBD1 (5 bases). The CDR3 loop spans 18 amino acids. CDR1 is SGHTA and CDR2 is FQGNSA in the germline V gene. Trimming took off 2 bases at V and 5 bases at J, with 19 bases between the two ends. CDR3 nucleotide sequence: TGTGCCAGCAGCTTATGGCCCTCGTTTAGGGGCGATAATTCACCCCTCCACTTT. Translation gives CASSLWPSFRGDNSPLHF.

This clonotype was recorded many times. The J gene is TRBJ1-2, the V gene TRBV20-1; D may be TRBD1 (6 bases). CDR1 and CDR2 from the germline V gene are DFQATT and SNEGSKA (reference sequence). Between the trimmed V and J ends, which lost 5 bases and 1 base, there was a span of 11 bases. The CDR3 consists of 13 residues. CDR3 nucleotides: TGCAGTGCTGGAAACAGGGTTAACTATGGCTACACCTTC. Protein product: CSAGNRVNYGYTF.

This clonotype was counted at least ten times. The chain has TRBV11-2 and TRBJ1-1; 7 bases are a match to TRBD1. This CDR3 contains 15 residues. The germline V gene has CDR1 SGHAT and CDR2 FQNNGV. Trimming at V came to 4 bases and at J to 5 bases, leaving 10 bases not matched to a gene. CDR3 DNA sequence: TGTGCCAGCAGCTACGCACAGGGGTTGTGGACTGAAGCTTTCTTT. This translates into CASSYAQGLWTEAFF.

Regarding this clonotype: A read error may be the cause here, since a much bigger clone is one base away. The genes are TRBV11-2 and TRBJ2-3; a weak D match, TRBD2 (6 bases). The CDR3 totals 13 residues. Germline CDR1 SGHAT, CDR2 FQNNGV. The CDR3 here is CASSPGVTDTQCF. CDR3 DNA sequence: TGTGCCAGCAGCCCGGGAGTTACAGATACGCAGTGTTTT.

This chain links TRBV20-1 with TRBJ1-5, with TRBD1 matching 9 bases. The germline CDR1 and CDR2 sequences are DFQATT and SNEGSKA (reference sequence). After removal of 3 bases from V and 3 bases from J, the junction contained 3 bases not matched to a gene. This CDR3 contains 14 residues. The chain's CDR3 is CSARTGGDNQPQHF. The CDR3 region has the DNA TGCAGTGCTAGGACAGGGGGTGACAATCAGCCCCAGCATTTT.

On this clonotype itself: One base away lies a much larger clone, so this may be a sequencing read error. The chain carries TRBV12-3 or TRBV12-4 and TRBJ1-5, with TRBD1 as a possible D gene (5 bases). The CDR3 runs to 13 residues. CDR3 nucleotide sequence: TGTGCCGGCAGGAAAATACAGGATCAGCCCCAGCATTTT. Its protein is CAGRKIQDQPQHF.

CDR3: CASSLDQGGHEQFF. The CDR3 region has the DNA TGTGCCAGCAGCTTAGATCAGGGGGGGCATGAGCAGTTCTTC. V usage is TRBV11-2 and J usage is TRBJ2-1; D may match TRBD1 or TRBD2 (7 bases each). V was trimmed by 0 bases and J by 8 bases, leaving 11 bases between them. The CDR3 is 14 residues long. In germline, CDR1 is SGHAT, CDR2 FQNNGV.

This clonotype came up a few times. The rearrangement joins TRBV27 to TRBJ2-4; D might be TRBD2 (5 bases). The CDR3 has 18 residues. Germline V gene sequence: CDR1 MNHEY, CDR2 SMNVEV (reference sequence). V lost 6 bases to trimming and J lost 0 bases, with 21 bases between them. The CDR3 DNA reads TGTGCCAGCAGCCCGGGGATGCTGGAAATACTAGCCAAAAACATTCAGTACTTC. It yields the protein CASSPGMLEILAKNIQYF.

In this sample, this clonotype turned up once. The rearrangement joins TRBV5-1 to TRBJ2-7, with D tentatively TRBD2 (5 bases). This CDR3 spans 16 amino acids. The V end was cut by 2 bases, the J end by 5 bases, with 20 bases between. CDR1 is SGHRS and CDR2 is YFSETQ in the germline V gene. This CDR3 reads CASSFGTGIETHEQYF. The CDR3 DNA reads as TGCGCCAGCAGCTTTGGAACCGGGATTGAGACCCACGAGCAGTACTTC.

Ten or more counts support this clonotype. CDR3 residues: CASSAMEGRYGYTF. The CDR3 DNA sequence: TGTGCCAGCAGCGCCATGGAGGGGCGGTATGGCTACACCTTC. The gene calls are TRBV7-9 and TRBJ1-2; the D gene is possibly TRBD1 (5 bases). This CDR3 contains 14 residues. The V gene lost 5 bases and the J gene lost 5 bases, with 15 bases spanning the gap. Germline CDR1 reads SEHNR; CDR2 reads FQNEAQ (reference sequence).

This clonotype has more than one count but fewer than ten. This sequence joins TRBV18 and TRBJ2-3; D possibly matches TRBD1 or TRBD2 (6 bases each). Germline V gene sequence: CDR1 KGHSH, CDR2 LQKENI. The CDR3 is 17 amino acids. V was shortened by 2 bases and J by 3 bases, with 18 bases between the two germline ends. CDR3 bases: TGTGCCAGCTCACCAGTTTCGGGGGCCCTCGGGACAGATACGCAGTATTTT. Translated: CASSPVSGALGTDTQYF.

This clonotype was detected many times. The chain uses TRBV3-1 and TRBJ2-3; D not resolved. CDR1 LGHDT and CDR2 YNNKEL come from the germline V gene (reference sequence). The CDR3 totals 16 residues. V was shortened by 0 bases and J by 1 base, with 11 bases between the two germline ends. The CDR3 coding sequence is TGTGCCAGCAGCCAAGAAAGCCCCGGAGGCACAGATACGCAGTATTTT. It yields the protein CASSQESPGGTDTQYF.

The chain links TRBV12-3 or TRBV12-4 to TRBJ2-2; possibly TRBD2 for D (5 bases). V was cut by 3 bases and J by 13 bases, with 18 bases left in between. This CDR3 contains 14 residues. The DNA for the CDR3 is TGTGCCAGCAGTTTCCGGGTTGTCCATGAGGGGCTGTTTTTT. As protein: CASSFRVVHEGLFF.

This clonotype was observed many times. The chain couples TRBV11-2 to TRBJ1-2; D gene uncertain. Trimming cost V 4 bases and J 4 bases, with 19 bases left between them. Germline V gene data show CDR1 as SGHAT and CDR2 as FQNNGV. This CDR3 comprises 16 residues. CDR3 nucleotide sequence: TGTGCCAGCAGCTCCCGGAGGACGCTCTCCTTCTATGGCTACACCTTC. Protein: CASSSRRTLSFYGYTF.

This clonotype turned up a few times. CDR3 in amino acids: CASSFSFGTANGYTF. CDR3 DNA sequence: TGTGCCAGCAGTTTTTCCTTCGGGACAGCTAACGGCTACACCTTC. This chain connects TRBV27 to TRBJ1-2; 7 bases match TRBD1. CDR1 is MNHEY and CDR2 is SMNVEV in the germline V gene (reference sequence). The length of the CDR3 is 15 residues. The junction had 12 bases not matched to a gene; V was cut back by 3 bases and J by 8 bases.

This clonotype was counted at least ten times. The chain couples TRBV2 to TRBJ1-4; no definite D call. The germline V gene encodes CDR1 SNHLY and CDR2 FYNNEI. The length of the CDR3 is 15 residues. V was clipped by 7 bases and J by 6 bases, with 18 bases between them. The CDR3 here is CASTALTGFDEKLFF. CDR3 sequence (DNA): TGTGCCAGCACCGCCTTGACCGGGTTTGATGAAAAACTGTTTTTT. Variable domain in full (rest from reference TRBV2 and TRBJ1-4): EPEVTQTPSHQVTQMGQEVILRCVPISNHLYFYWYRQILGQKVEFLVSFYNNEISEKSEIFDDQFSVERPDGSNFTLKIRSTKLEDSAMYFCASTALTGFDEKLFFGSGTQLSVL.

This clonotype was seen ten or more times. The V and J genes are TRBV29-1 and TRBJ1-1; D ambiguous. Germline V gene lookup returns CDR1 SQVTM and CDR2 ANQGSEA. The CDR3 is 13 amino acids. V lost 5 bases to trimming and J lost 1 base, with 11 bases between them. The CDR3, as DNA: TGCAGCGTTAGTAGAACCGGGAACACTGAAGCTTTCTTT. As protein: CSVSRTGNTEAFF.

The gene calls are TRBV7-8 and TRBJ2-1; 7 bases line up with TRBD2. The CDR3 spans 20 residues. V was pared by 0 bases and J by 8 bases, with 22 bases of the junction left unmatched. Germline CDR1 SGHVS, CDR2 FQNEAQ. The CDR3 region is CASSLAVVEGRAISGHEQFF. The DNA for the CDR3 is TGTGCCAGCAGCTTAGCGGTGGTTGAGGGGAGGGCCATAAGCGGACATGAGCAGTTCTTC.

This clonotype was detected only a few times. V usage is TRBV7-9 and J usage is TRBJ1-1; D unclear. This CDR3 contains 13 residues. Trimming stripped 2 bases from V and 4 bases from J, with 8 bases between. CDR1 and CDR2 (germline): SEHNR, FQNEAQ (reference sequence). CDR3 amino acids: CASSLQDSTEAFF. Here the CDR3 DNA reads TGTGCCAGCAGCTTACAGGACTCCACTGAAGCTTTCTTT.

This clonotype was seen many times. The chain combines TRBV28 with TRBJ1-1; 7 nucleotides line up with TRBD1. V gave up 3 bases and J gave up 3 bases; unmatched junction bases: 13. Per germline, CDR1 MDHEN and CDR2 SYDVKM. The CDR3 spans 17 residues. The CDR3 coding sequence is TGTGCCAGCAGTTTCTTCAGGGACAGTAATTATGACACTGAAGCTTTCTTT. Protein sequence: CASSFFRDSNYDTEAFF.